This T cell receptor (beta chain) was sequenced during a study of OX40 agonist ivuxolimab in advanced cancers. Overall study: Recorded diagnoses for dose-escalation patients were hepatocellular carcinoma, melanoma, renal cell or head and neck cancer.

General observations from the study: The study found that CD8+ T cells averaged more expanded clones than CD4+. The work left the antigen specificity of expanded peripheral T cells undetermined.

Sequencing was performed with immunoSEQ multiplex PCR; in TCRdb, only in-frame clones are kept and a portion is missing. The table includes tens of thousands of clones, around 87% detected once. Remarks on this clone: Its target is not known.

At baseline, cycle 4 day 1, and cycle 7 day 1, blood was sampled. This sequence was found in an adult with an advanced solid tumor such as melanoma, head and neck, liver or kidney cancer. The sequencing used CD4+ or CD8+ T cells sorted from blood, collected in a trial of the OX40 agonist ivuxolimab.

CDR3 DNA: TGTGCCAGCAGTTACAGCCAGTCTAATGAAAAACTGTTTTTT. It is translated as CASSYSQSNEKLFF. The chain carries TRBV6-5 and TRBJ1-4; D gene uncertain. The germline CDR1 and CDR2 sequences are MNHEY and SVGAGI. CDR3 size: 14 residues. Trimming stripped 2 bases from V and 3 bases from J, with 7 bases between.